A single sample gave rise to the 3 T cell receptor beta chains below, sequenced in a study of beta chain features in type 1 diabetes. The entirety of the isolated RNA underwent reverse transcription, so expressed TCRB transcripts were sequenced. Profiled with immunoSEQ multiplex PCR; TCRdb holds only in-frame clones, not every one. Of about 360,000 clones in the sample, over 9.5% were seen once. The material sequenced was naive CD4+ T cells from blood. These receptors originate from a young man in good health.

CDR3 sequence (DNA): TGTGCCAGCAGTTTACGGGGGGCCGGAGGGGAAAAACTGTTTTTT. This translates into CASSLRGAGGEKLFF. The chain joins TRBV27 to TRBJ1-4; tentatively, D is TRBD1 (6 bases). Germline-derived CDR1 and CDR2 are MNHEY and SMNVEV (reference sequence). The CDR3 has 15 residues. Trimming pared 2 bases from V and 8 bases from J, leaving 15 bases between.

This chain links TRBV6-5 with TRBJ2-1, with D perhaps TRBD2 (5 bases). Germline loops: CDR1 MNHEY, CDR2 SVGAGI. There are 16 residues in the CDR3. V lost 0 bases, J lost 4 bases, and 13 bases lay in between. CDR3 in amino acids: CASSYSRVRRYNEQFF. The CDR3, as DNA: TGTGCCAGCAGTTACTCTAGGGTTCGGAGGTACAATGAGCAGTTCTTC.

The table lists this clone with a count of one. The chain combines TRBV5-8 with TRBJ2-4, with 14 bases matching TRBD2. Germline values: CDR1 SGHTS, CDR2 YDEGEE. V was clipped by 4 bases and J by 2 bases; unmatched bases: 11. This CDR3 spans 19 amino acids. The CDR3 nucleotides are TGTGCCAGCAGCCTACCGACTAGCGGGGGGGCAGATTCCAAAAACATTCAGTACTTC. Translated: CASSLPTSGGADSKNIQYF. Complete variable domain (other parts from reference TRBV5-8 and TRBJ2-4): EAGVTQSPTHLIKTRGQQATLRCSPISGHTSVYWYQQALGLGLQFLLWYDEGEERNRGNFPPRFSGRQFPNYSSELNVNALELEDSALYLCASSLPTSGGADSKNIQYFGAGTRLSVL.